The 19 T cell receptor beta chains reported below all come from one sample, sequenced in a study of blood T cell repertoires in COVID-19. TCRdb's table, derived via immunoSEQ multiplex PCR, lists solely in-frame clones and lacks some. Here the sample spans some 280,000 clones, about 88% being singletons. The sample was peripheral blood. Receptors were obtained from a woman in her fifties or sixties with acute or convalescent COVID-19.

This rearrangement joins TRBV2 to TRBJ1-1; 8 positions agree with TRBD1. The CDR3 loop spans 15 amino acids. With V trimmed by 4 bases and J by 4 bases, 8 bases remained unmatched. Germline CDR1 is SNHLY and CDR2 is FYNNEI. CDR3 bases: TGTGCCAGCAGTGGGCAGGGGGCATGGGGCACTGAAGCTTTCTTT. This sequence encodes CASSGQGAWGTEAFF.

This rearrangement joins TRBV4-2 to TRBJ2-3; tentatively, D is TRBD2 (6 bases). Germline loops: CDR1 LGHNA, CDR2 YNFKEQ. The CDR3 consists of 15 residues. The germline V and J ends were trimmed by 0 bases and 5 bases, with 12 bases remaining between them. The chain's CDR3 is CASSQDGEDGDTQYF. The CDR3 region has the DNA TGTGCCAGCAGCCAAGATGGGGAGGATGGAGATACGCAGTATTTT.

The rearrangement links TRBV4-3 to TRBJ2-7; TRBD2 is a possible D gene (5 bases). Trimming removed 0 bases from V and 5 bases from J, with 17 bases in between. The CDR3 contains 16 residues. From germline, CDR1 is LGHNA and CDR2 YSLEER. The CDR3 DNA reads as TGCGCCAGCAGCCAAGATCGGGTGGGAGTCCCCCACGAGCAGTACTTC. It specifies CASSQDRVGVPHEQYF.

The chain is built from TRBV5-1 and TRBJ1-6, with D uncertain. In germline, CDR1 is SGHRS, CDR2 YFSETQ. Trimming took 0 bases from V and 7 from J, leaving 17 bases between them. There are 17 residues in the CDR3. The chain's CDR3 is CASSLGEFGGLNSPLHF. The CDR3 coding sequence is TGCGCCAGCAGCTTGGGGGAGTTTGGCGGCCTGAATTCACCCCTCCACTTT.

CDR3 sequence (DNA): TGCGCCAGCAGCCTCAGCGGGACTAGCACAGATACGCAGTATTTT. Translation gives CASSLSGTSTDTQYF. The chain recombines TRBV4-1 with TRBJ2-3; 7 bases are a match to TRBD2. Trimming took 4 bases from V and 0 from J; bases not matched to a gene: 4. The CDR3 runs 15 residues. Germline V gene sequence: CDR1 MGHRA, CDR2 YSYEKL.

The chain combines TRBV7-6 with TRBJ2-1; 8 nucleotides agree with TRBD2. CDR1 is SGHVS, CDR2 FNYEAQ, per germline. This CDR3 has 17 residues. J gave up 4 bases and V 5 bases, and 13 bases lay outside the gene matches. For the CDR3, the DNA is TGTGCCAGCAGCCATACCTCCCGGGAGGGGTATTACAATGAGCAGTTCTTC. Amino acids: CASSHTSREGYYNEQFF.

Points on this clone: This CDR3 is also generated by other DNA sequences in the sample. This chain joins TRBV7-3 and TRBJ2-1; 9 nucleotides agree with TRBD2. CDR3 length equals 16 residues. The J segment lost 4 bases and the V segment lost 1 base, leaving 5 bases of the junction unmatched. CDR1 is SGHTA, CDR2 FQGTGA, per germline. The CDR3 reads CASSLIAGGSYNEQFF. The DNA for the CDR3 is TGTGCCAGCAGCTTAATTGCGGGGGGGTCATACAATGAGCAGTTCTTC.

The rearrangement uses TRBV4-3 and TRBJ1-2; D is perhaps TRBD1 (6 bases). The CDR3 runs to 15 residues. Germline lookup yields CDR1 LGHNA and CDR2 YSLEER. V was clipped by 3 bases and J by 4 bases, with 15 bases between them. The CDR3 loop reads CASSQDRDTFYGYTF. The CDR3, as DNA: TGCGCCAGCAGCCAGGACCGGGACACCTTCTATGGCTACACCTTC.

This CDR3 is CASSKVSLLAGGGLVGTDTQYF. In DNA, the CDR3 is TGTGCCAGTAGTAAGGTCTCCCTCTTGGCGGGAGGAGGATTGGTCGGCACAGATACGCAGTATTTT. The chain recombines TRBV19 with TRBJ2-3; 8 bases line up with TRBD2. Germline CDR1 and CDR2: LNHDA and SQIVND (reference sequence). The length of the CDR3 is 22 residues. V lost 4 bases, J lost 1 base, and 25 bases stayed unmatched.

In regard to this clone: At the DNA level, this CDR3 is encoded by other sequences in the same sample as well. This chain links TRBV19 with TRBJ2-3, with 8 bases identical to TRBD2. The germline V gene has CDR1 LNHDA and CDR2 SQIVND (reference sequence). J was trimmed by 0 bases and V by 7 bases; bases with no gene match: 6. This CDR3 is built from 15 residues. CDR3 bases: TGTGCCAGTACCACGAGCGGGGGTAGCACAGATACGCAGTATTTT. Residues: CASTTSGGSTDTQYF.

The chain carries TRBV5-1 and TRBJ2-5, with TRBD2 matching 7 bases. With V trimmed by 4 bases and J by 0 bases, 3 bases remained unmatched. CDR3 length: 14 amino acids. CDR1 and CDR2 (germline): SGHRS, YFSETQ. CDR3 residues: CASSGGEYQETQYF. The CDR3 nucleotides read TGCGCCAGCAGCGGGGGGGAGTACCAAGAGACCCAGTACTTC.

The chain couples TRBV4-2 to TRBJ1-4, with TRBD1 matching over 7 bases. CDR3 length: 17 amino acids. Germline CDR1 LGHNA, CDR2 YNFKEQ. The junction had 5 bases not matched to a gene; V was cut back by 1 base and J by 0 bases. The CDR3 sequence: CASSQAQGVATNEKLFF. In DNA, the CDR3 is TGTGCCAGCAGCCAAGCCCAGGGGGTTGCAACTAATGAAAAACTGTTTTTT.

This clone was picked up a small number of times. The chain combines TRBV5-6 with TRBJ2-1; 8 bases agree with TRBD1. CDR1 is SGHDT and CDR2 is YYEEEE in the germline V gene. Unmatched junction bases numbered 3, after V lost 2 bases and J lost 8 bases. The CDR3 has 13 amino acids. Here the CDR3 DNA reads TGTGCCAGCAGCTTTGTACAGGGGGATGAGCAGTTCTTC. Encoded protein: CASSFVQGDEQFF.

The CDR3: CASSLLAVDEQFF. The CDR3 DNA reads as TGTGCCAGCAGCCTTCTAGCGGTGGATGAGCAGTTCTTC. The chain couples TRBV5-5 to TRBJ2-1; 7 bases are shared with TRBD2. Trimming at V came to 4 bases and at J to 8 bases, leaving 6 bases not matched to a gene. The CDR3 runs to 13 residues. In germline, CDR1 is SGHKS, CDR2 YYEKEE (reference sequence).

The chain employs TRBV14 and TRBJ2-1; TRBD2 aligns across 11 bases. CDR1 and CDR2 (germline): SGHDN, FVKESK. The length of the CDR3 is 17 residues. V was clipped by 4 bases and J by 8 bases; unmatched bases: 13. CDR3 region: CASSRESGLAVSDEQFF. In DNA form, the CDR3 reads TGTGCCAGCAGCCGAGAGTCGGGACTAGCGGTTTCGGATGAGCAGTTCTTC.

In DNA form, the CDR3 reads TGTGCCAGCAGCCGCGCTCCGGGACTAGCGGACAAATACAATGAGCAGTTCTTC. This gives the protein CASSRAPGLADKYNEQFF. The chain recombines TRBV7-3 with TRBJ2-1; TRBD2 agrees at 11 bases. Trimming took 5 bases from V and 4 from J; bases not matched to a gene: 13. Germline CDR1 SGHTA, CDR2 FQGTGA. CDR3 length: 18 amino acids. Full variable domain (outside the CDR3, taken from reference TRBV7-3 and TRBJ2-1): GAGVSQTPSNKVTEKGKYVELRCDPISGHTALYWYRQSLGQGPEFLIYFQGTGAADDSGLPNDRFFAVRPEGSVSTLKIQRTERGDSAVYLCASSRAPGLADKYNEQFFGPGTRLTVL.

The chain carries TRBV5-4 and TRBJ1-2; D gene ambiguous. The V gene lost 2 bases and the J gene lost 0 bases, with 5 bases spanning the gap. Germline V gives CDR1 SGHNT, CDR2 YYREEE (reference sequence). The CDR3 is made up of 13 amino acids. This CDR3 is CASSFRANYGYTF. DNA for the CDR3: TGTGCCAGCAGCTTTCGAGCTAACTATGGCTACACCTTC.

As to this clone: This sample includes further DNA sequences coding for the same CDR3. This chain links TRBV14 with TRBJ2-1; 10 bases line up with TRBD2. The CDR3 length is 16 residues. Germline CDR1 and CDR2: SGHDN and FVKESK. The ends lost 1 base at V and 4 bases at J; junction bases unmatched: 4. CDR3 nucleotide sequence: TGTGCCAGCAGCCAAGCCCTGACTAGCGGGTACAATGAGCAGTTCTTC. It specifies CASSQALTSGYNEQFF.

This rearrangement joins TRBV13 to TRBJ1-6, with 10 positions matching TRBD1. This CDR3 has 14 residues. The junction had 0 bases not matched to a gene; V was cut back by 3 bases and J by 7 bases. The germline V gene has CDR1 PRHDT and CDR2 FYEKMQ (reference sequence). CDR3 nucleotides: TGTGCCAGCAGCTTGGGACAGGGGAATTCACCCCTCCACTTT. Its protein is CASSLGQGNSPLHF.